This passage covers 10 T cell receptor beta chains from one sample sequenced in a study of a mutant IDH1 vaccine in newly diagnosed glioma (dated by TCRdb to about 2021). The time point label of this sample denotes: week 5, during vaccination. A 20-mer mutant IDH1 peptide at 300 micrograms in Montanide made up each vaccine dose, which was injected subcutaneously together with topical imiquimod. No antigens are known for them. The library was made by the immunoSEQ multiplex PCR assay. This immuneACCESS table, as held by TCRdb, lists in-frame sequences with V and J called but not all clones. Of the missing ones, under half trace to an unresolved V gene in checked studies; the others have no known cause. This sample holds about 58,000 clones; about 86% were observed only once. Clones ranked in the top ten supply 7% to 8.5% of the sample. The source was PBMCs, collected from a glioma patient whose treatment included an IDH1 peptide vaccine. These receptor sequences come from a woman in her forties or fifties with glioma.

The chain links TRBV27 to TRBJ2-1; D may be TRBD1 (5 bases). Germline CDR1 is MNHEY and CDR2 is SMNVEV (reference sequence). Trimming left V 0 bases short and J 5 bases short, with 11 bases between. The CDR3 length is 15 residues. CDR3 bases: TGTGCCAGCAGTTTATCGAGACAGTTGGACAATGAGCAGTTCTTC. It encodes CASSLSRQLDNEQFF.

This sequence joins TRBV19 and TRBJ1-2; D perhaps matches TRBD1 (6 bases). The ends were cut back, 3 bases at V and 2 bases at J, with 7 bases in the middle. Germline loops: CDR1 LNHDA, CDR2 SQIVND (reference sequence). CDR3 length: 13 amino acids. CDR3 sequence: CASSIQGNYGYTF. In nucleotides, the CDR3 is TGTGCCAGTAGTATCCAGGGGAACTATGGCTACACCTTC.

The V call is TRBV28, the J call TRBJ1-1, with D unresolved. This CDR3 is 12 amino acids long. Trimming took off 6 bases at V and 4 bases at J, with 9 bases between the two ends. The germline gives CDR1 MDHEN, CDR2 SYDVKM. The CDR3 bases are TGTGCCAGCAGGGAAGGAGGCACTGAAGCTTTCTTT. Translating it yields CASREGGTEAFF.

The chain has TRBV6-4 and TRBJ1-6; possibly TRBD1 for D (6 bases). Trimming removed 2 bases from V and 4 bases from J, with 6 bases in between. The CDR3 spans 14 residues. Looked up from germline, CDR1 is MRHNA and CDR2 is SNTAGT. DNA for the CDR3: TGTGCCAGCAGTGACCAGGGGTATAATTCACCCCTCCACTTT. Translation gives CASSDQGYNSPLHF.

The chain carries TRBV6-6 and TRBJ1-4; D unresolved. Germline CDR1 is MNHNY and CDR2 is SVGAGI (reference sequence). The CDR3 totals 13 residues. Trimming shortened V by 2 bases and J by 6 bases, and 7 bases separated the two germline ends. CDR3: CASSYRRDEKLFF. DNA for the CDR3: TGTGCCAGCAGTTACCGACGGGATGAAAAACTGTTTTTT.

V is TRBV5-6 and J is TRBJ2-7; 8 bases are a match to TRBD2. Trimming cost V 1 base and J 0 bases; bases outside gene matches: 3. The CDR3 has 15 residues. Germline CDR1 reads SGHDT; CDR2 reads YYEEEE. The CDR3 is CASSLIAGGSYEQYF. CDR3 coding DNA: TGTGCCAGCAGCTTGATTGCGGGGGGCTCCTACGAGCAGTACTTC.

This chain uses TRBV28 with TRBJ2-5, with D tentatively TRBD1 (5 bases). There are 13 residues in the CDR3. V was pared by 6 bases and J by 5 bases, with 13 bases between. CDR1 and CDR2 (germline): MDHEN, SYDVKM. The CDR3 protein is CASRLGALETQYF. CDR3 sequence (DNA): TGTGCCAGCAGGTTAGGGGCCCTGGAGACCCAGTACTTC.

CDR3 DNA: TGTGCCAGCAGTCCCGTGGACAGGGGGCGGGTTGGCTACACCTTC. Protein: CASSPVDRGRVGYTF. This chain joins TRBV7-2 and TRBJ1-2, with TRBD1 identical over 11 bases. Germline CDR1 is SGHTA and CDR2 is FQGNSA. After removal of 6 bases from V and 7 bases from J, the junction contained 10 bases not matched to a gene. The CDR3 contains 15 residues.

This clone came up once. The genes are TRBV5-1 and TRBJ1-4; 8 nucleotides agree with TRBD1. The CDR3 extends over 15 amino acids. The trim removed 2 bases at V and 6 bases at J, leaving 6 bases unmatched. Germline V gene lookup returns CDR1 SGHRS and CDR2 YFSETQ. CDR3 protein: CASSFLTGDDEKLFF. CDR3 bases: TGCGCCAGCAGCTTCTTGACAGGGGATGATGAAAAACTGTTTTTT.

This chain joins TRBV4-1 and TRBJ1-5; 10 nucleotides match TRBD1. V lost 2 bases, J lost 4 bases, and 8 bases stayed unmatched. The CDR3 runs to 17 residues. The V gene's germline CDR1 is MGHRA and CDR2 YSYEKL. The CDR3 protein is CASSQSETGGLNQPQHF. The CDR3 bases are TGCGCCAGCAGCCAATCCGAGACAGGGGGCCTTAATCAGCCCCAGCATTTT.